The TCR beta chain under discussion was sequenced for a study of shared clonotypes between healthy human individuals. Germline assignment: CDR1 MNHEY and CDR2 SMNVEV (reference sequence). Trimming removed 6 bases from V and 6 bases from J; junction bases left unmatched: 5. The CDR3 consists of 14 residues. The repertoire was sequenced with immunoSEQ multiplex PCR; TCRdb's copy has only in-frame clones and lacks some. The sample lists hundreds of thousands of clones, almost 97% occurring once. This clonotype was obtained from a woman in her 30s in good health. What was sequenced was naive CD4+ T cells sorted from blood. The subset was: CD45RA+ positively selected. This chain uses TRBV27 with TRBJ2-1, with 10 bases matching TRBD2. CDR3 loop: CASRTAGGRNEQFF. CDR3 nucleotide sequence: TGTGCCAGCAGGACAGCGGGAGGGCGCAATGAGCAGTTCTTC.